This TCR beta chain was sequenced in a study of shared clonotypes between healthy human individuals. Study outcomes and limitations: It was the few donors that limited the genetic and exposure-history diversity represented.

The CDR3 extends over 15 amino acids. The J segment lost 3 bases and the V segment lost 6 bases, leaving 11 bases of the junction unmatched. Germline CDR1 reads MNHEY; CDR2 reads SMNVEV (reference sequence). Genomic DNA belonging to each subset was distributed in equal measure over several immunoSEQ plates. Repertoires were generated with immunoSEQ multiplex PCR, while TCRdb's copy carries only in-frame clones and drops some. The sample records roughly 530,000 clones, 90% to 96% being singletons. Comments on this clone: Antigen specificity is unknown.

V gene TRBV27 combines with J gene TRBJ2-7; 7 nucleotides match TRBD1. This clonotype was obtained from a woman aged 30 to 39 in good health. The sequenced sample consisted of naive CD4+ T cells sorted from blood. Subset specified: CD45RA+ positively selected. As DNA, the CDR3 is TGTGCCAGCAGCCAAACAGGGGTCCGAATCTACGAGCAGTACTTC. Translating gives CASSQTGVRIYEQYF.